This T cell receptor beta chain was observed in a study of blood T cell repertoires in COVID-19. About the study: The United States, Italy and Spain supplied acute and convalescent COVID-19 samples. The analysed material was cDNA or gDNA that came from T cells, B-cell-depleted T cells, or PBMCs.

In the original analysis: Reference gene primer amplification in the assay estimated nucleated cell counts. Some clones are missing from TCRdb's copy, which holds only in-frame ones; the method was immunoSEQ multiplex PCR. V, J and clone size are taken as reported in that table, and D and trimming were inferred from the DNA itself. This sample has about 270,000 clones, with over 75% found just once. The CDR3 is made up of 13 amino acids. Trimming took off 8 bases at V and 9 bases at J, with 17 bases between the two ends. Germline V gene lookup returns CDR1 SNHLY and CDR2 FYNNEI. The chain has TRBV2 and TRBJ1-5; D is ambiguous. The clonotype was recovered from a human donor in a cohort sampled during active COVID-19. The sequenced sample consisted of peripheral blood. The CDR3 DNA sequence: TGTGCCAGCGGGCAGCTAAATACGGCGCCCCAGCATTTT. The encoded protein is CASGQLNTAPQHF.